One and the same sample provided the 25 T cell receptor beta chains below, sequenced in a study of blood T cell repertoires in COVID-19. Here immunoSEQ multiplex PCR was the method, and the copy in TCRdb shows in-frame clones only, minus some. The sample holds roughly 210,000 clones, under 90% seen once. What was sequenced was peripheral blood. These receptors were taken from a woman of 80 years or more with COVID-19, enrolled during active disease.

The rearrangement links TRBV4-1 to TRBJ1-2, with D possibly matching TRBD1 (6 bases). Trimming removed 3 bases at V and 4 bases at J, with 15 bases between. The CDR3 spans 15 residues. CDR1 and CDR2 (germline): MGHRA, YSYEKL. The DNA for the CDR3 is TGCGCCAGCAGCCAGGCCGGGGGGGCAATCTATGGCTACACCTTC. Protein sequence: CASSQAGGAIYGYTF.

This clone was picked up one time. Within the sample, other DNA sequences also encode this same CDR3. The chain joins TRBV2 to TRBJ1-2; D uncertain. V was shortened by 1 base and J by 5 bases, with 11 bases between the two germline ends. CDR1 and CDR2 from the germline V gene are SNHLY and FYNNEI. CDR3 length: 14 residues. The CDR3 reads CASSEGTGGYGYTF. In DNA form, the CDR3 reads TGTGCCAGCAGTGAAGGGACCGGAGGGTATGGCTACACCTTC.

The rearrangement joins TRBV28 to TRBJ1-2; 8 nucleotides align to TRBD1. CDR3 length: 13 residues. Germline V lookup: CDR1 MDHEN, CDR2 SYDVKM. After removal of 4 bases from V and 2 bases from J, the junction contained 0 bases not matched to a gene. Here the CDR3 reads CASSSGGNYGYTF. The CDR3 coding sequence is TGTGCCAGCAGTTCAGGGGGCAACTATGGCTACACCTTC.

The chain recombines TRBV4-3 with TRBJ1-5; D gene ambiguous. V lost 0 bases, J lost 1 base, and 10 bases lay in between. Germline V CDR1 and CDR2: LGHNA, YSLEER. This CDR3 spans 16 amino acids. The CDR3 spells CASSQEAGSSNQPQHF. Here the CDR3 DNA reads TGCGCCAGCAGCCAAGAGGCGGGTTCGAGCAATCAGCCCCAGCATTTT.

This chain uses TRBV24-1 with TRBJ2-1; a weak D match, TRBD2 (6 bases). Per the germline V gene, CDR1 is KGHDR and CDR2 is SFDVKD. V lost 5 bases and J lost 9, with 19 bases in between. The CDR3 loop spans 15 amino acids. The CDR3 region has the DNA TGTGCCACCAGTGGTTTCCAGGGAGGTTATGGTGAGCAGTTCTTC. Translation gives CATSGFQGGYGEQFF.

CDR3 in DNA: TGTGCCAGCAGCGCCTCTCGCTTGGCTCAAGAGACCCAGTACTTC. Translating gives CASSASRLAQETQYF. This sequence joins TRBV9 and TRBJ2-5; D gene unclear. Trimming pared 3 bases from V and 2 bases from J, leaving 14 bases between. The germline CDR1 and CDR2 sequences are SGDLS and YYNGEE. The CDR3 consists of 15 residues.

The chain recombines TRBV2 with TRBJ2-1, with a weak D call TRBD2 (7 bases). Germline V gene sequence: CDR1 SNHLY, CDR2 FYNNEI. This CDR3 is built from 15 residues. V was pared by 5 bases and J by 5 bases, with 16 bases between. The CDR3 protein is CASSSWGGLNNEQFF. The CDR3 DNA reads TGTGCCAGCAGTTCTTGGGGGGGCCTCAACAATGAGCAGTTCTTC.

Regarding this clone: This same CDR3 is encoded by further DNA sequences in the sample. The genes are TRBV7-8 and TRBJ1-2, with D possibly TRBD1 on 5 matching bases. Germline V lookup: CDR1 SGHVS, CDR2 FQNEAQ. Trimming took 0 bases from V and 0 from J, leaving 8 bases between them. The CDR3 totals 15 residues. The CDR3 nucleotides read TGTGCCAGCAGCTTAGCTTCAGGGTCTAACTATGGCTACACCTTC. Translating gives CASSLASGSNYGYTF.

The J gene is TRBJ1-1, the V gene TRBV28, with 9 positions matching TRBD1. J gave up 8 bases and V 0 bases, and 7 bases lay outside the gene matches. CDR3 size: 15 residues. CDR1 is MDHEN and CDR2 is SYDVKM in the germline V gene. The CDR3 nucleotides are TGTGCCAGCAGTTTATGGTACAGGGGGCGGGGGGAAGCTTTCTTT. The encoded protein is CASSLWYRGRGEAFF.

This clone was counted once. The chain carries TRBV28 and TRBJ1-2; TRBD1 might be the D (6 bases). This CDR3 contains 14 residues. V was trimmed by 3 bases and J by 0 bases, leaving 8 bases between them. Germline V gene data show CDR1 as MDHEN and CDR2 as SYDVKM. CDR3 region: CASSFKGANYGYTF. CDR3 bases: TGTGCCAGCAGTTTTAAGGGGGCTAACTATGGCTACACCTTC.

The J gene is TRBJ2-5, the V gene TRBV6-6; D not resolved. Deletions cut 4 bases from V and 2 bases from J, with 8 bases between. Germline V CDR1 and CDR2: MNHNY, SVGAGI (reference sequence). The length of the CDR3 is 13 residues. The CDR3 DNA sequence: TGTGCCAGCAGTTTGGTCAGGCAAGAGACCCAGTACTTC. It codes for CASSLVRQETQYF.

The V call is TRBV11-2, the J call TRBJ1-6; tentative D call: TRBD1 (5 bases). This CDR3 region has 17 residues. CDR1 and CDR2 (germline): SGHAT, FQNNGV. Trimming took off 0 bases at V and 6 bases at J, with 15 bases between the two ends. CDR3 loop: CASSLEGHTSSNSPLHF. DNA for the CDR3: TGTGCCAGCAGCTTAGAAGGACACACAAGCAGTAATTCACCCCTCCACTTT.

J is TRBJ2-2 and V is TRBV11-2; perhaps TRBD1 as D (5 bases). The V end was cut by 8 bases, the J end by 1 base, with 14 bases between. The germline CDR1 and CDR2 sequences are SGHAT and FQNNGV. The length of the CDR3 is 15 residues. The CDR3: CASEKGLKNTGELFF. The CDR3 coding sequence is TGTGCCAGCGAAAAGGGGCTCAAGAACACCGGGGAGCTGTTTTTT. Full variable domain (remainder filled in from reference TRBV11-2 and TRBJ2-2): EAGVAQSPRYKIIEKRQSVAFWCNPISGHATLYWYQQILGQGPKLLIQFQNNGVVDDSQLPKDRFSAERLKGVDSTLKIQPAKLEDSAVYLCASEKGLKNTGELFFGEGSRLTVL.

The chain has TRBV5-1 and TRBJ1-1; TRBD1 matches at 8 bases. This CDR3 has 14 residues. V lost 4 bases to trimming and J lost 1 base; unmatched junction nucleotides: 3. Germline CDR1 is SGHRS and CDR2 is YFSETQ. DNA of the CDR3: TGCGCCAGCAGCGTAGGGACAGGGAACACTGAAGCTTTCTTT. This codes for CASSVGTGNTEAFF.

The chain uses TRBV6-5 and TRBJ1-4; no firm D call. The CDR3 runs to 15 residues. The germline CDR1 and CDR2 sequences are MNHEY and SVGAGI. Trimming shortened V by 4 bases and J by 4 bases, and 13 bases separated the two germline ends. The CDR3 loop is CASSSSWADNEKLFF. The DNA for the CDR3 is TGTGCCAGCAGTTCAAGTTGGGCTGATAATGAAAAACTGTTTTTT.

This rearrangement joins TRBV7-6 to TRBJ2-3; D is possibly TRBD1 (5 bases). Deletions cut 2 bases from V and 1 base from J, with 10 bases between. Germline loops: CDR1 SGHVS, CDR2 FNYEAQ. This CDR3 contains 15 residues. CDR3 coding DNA: TGTGCCAGCAGCTTACAACCGACAGGCACAGATACGCAGTATTTT. The encoded protein is CASSLQPTGTDTQYF.

The genes are TRBV7-2 and TRBJ1-5; D gene unclear. The CDR3 sequence is 14 residues long. V was shortened by 5 bases and J by 6 bases, with 14 bases between the two germline ends. Germline V gene data show CDR1 as SGHTA and CDR2 as FQGNSA. The CDR3 nucleotides are TGTGCCAGCAGCCCGCATGAGGGAGGTCAGCCCCAGCATTTT. Translating it yields CASSPHEGGQPQHF. Variable domain in full (rest from reference TRBV7-2 and TRBJ1-5): GAGVSQSPSNKVTEKGKDVELRCDPISGHTALYWYRQSLGQGLEFLIYFQGNSAPDKSGLPSDRFSAERTGGSVSTLTIQRTQQEDSAVYLCASSPHEGGQPQHFGDGTRLSIL.

The chain is built from TRBV24-1 and TRBJ2-6, with D hard to call. CDR1 is KGHDR, CDR2 SFDVKD, per germline. The CDR3 runs to 15 residues. The germline V and J ends were trimmed by 3 bases and 1 base, with 6 bases remaining between them. CDR3 DNA sequence: TGTGCCACCAGTGATACGAGATCTGGGGCCAACGTCCTGACTTTC. This codes for CATSDTRSGANVLTF.

The chain links TRBV24-1 to TRBJ1-1, with TRBD1 matching 12 bases. The germline V gene has CDR1 KGHDR and CDR2 SFDVKD. The CDR3 runs to 15 residues. Germline trimming cut 3 bases from V and 11 bases from J; bases unmatched to any gene: 9. CDR3 sequence: CATSDPQGTGGTAFF. In DNA form, the CDR3 reads TGTGCCACCAGTGATCCACAGGGGACAGGGGGCACCGCTTTCTTT.

The chain employs TRBV7-9 and TRBJ2-4; D may be TRBD1 (5 bases). The germline V gene encodes CDR1 SEHNR and CDR2 FQNEAQ (reference sequence). This CDR3 contains 15 residues. V lost 4 bases to trimming and J lost 0 bases, with 10 bases between them. The CDR3 here is CASSSPQGAKNIQYF. CDR3 in DNA: TGTGCCAGCAGCTCTCCGCAGGGAGCCAAAAACATTCAGTACTTC.

This rearrangement joins TRBV10-2 to TRBJ1-6; D may be TRBD1 (6 bases). Germline CDR1 WSHSY, CDR2 SAAADI. Trimming shortened V by 7 bases and J by 10 bases, and 20 bases separated the two germline ends. This CDR3 comprises 15 residues. In DNA form, the CDR3 reads TGCGCCAGCACCAACTCACAGGGAACAAAGTCACCCCTCCACTTT. Its protein is CASTNSQGTKSPLHF.

This chain joins TRBV30 and TRBJ1-1; D ambiguous. CDR1 is GTSNPN, CDR2 SVGIG, per germline (reference sequence). The CDR3 is 14 residues long. V shed 0 bases and J shed 1 base, with 9 bases lying between them. The CDR3 is CAWSVPPENTEAFF. The CDR3 DNA reads TGTGCCTGGAGTGTACCTCCAGAGAACACTGAAGCTTTCTTT.

The rearrangement uses TRBV11-2 and TRBJ2-7, with TRBD2 matching 7 bases. This CDR3 has 14 amino acids. Germline V lookup: CDR1 SGHAT, CDR2 FQNNGV. The V and J ends lost 2 bases and 2 bases, in that order; junction bases with no gene match: 3. The CDR3 reads CASSLLADTYEQYF. CDR3 bases: TGTGCCAGCAGCTTACTAGCGGACACCTACGAGCAGTACTTC.

The genes are TRBV6-2 or TRBV6-3 and TRBJ2-5, with 7 bases fitting TRBD2. Per the germline V gene, CDR1 is MNHEY and CDR2 is SVGEGT. The CDR3 runs 19 residues. The V gene end was trimmed by 0 bases and the J gene end by 2 bases; junction bases not matched to a gene: 15. DNA of the CDR3: TGTGCCAGCAGTTACTCGAGGGCCGGTGGGCGGGGGAGACAAGAGACCCAGTACTTC. The encoded protein is CASSYSRAGGRGRQETQYF.

J is TRBJ1-1 and V is TRBV28; a possible D gene is TRBD1 (5 bases). V was pared by 7 bases and J by 0 bases, with 15 bases between. CDR1 is MDHEN, CDR2 SYDVKM, per germline. The CDR3 loop spans 15 amino acids. This CDR3 is CASTSPRAVNTEAFF. In DNA, the CDR3 is TGTGCCAGCACCTCACCCAGGGCAGTGAACACTGAAGCTTTCTTT.